Listed here are 22 T cell receptor beta chains from one sample, sequenced in a study of blood T cell repertoires in COVID-19. Clones were sequenced by immunoSEQ multiplex PCR, and TCRdb holds only the in-frame ones, with some missing. The sample contains 250,000 or so clones, approximately 88% of which appear only once. Sequencing used peripheral blood. The receptors come from a middle-aged woman who had recovered from COVID-19.

This chain uses TRBV19 with TRBJ1-2, with 8 bases matching TRBD1. Germline V gene lookup returns CDR1 LNHDA and CDR2 SQIVND (reference sequence). This CDR3 comprises 15 residues. V lost 5 bases and J lost 3; bases outside the gene matches: 8. This CDR3 is CASSAAGTGDYGYTF. The CDR3 nucleotides are TGTGCCAGTAGTGCCGCCGGGACAGGTGACTATGGCTACACCTTC.

The chain uses TRBV30 and TRBJ2-1; 7 bases agree with TRBD1. This CDR3 comprises 13 residues. V dropped 4 bases and J dropped 4; count of bases not matched to a gene: 4. CDR1 and CDR2 (germline): GTSNPN, SVGIG (reference sequence). The CDR3 protein is CAWTRTGYNEQFF. The CDR3 bases are TGTGCCTGGACCCGGACAGGTTACAATGAGCAGTTCTTC.

V and J are TRBV2 and TRBJ2-1; a possible D gene is TRBD2 (5 bases). V lost 2 bases, J lost 9 bases, and 14 bases lay in between. The CDR3 loop spans 14 amino acids. Germline values: CDR1 SNHLY, CDR2 FYNNEI. DNA for the CDR3: TGTGCCAGCAGTGAAAGCGGCCTCCTGACTGAGCAGTTCTTC. Translation: CASSESGLLTEQFF.

This clone has a single count. This chain connects TRBV6-6 to TRBJ2-7, with a possible D match to TRBD1 (7 bases). CDR3 size: 16 residues. V was trimmed by 5 bases and J by 0 bases, leaving 17 bases between them. Germline loops: CDR1 MNHNY, CDR2 SVGAGI (reference sequence). CDR3 residues: CASSTYQGGGSYEQYF. In nucleotides, the CDR3 is TGTGCCAGCAGTACCTATCAGGGGGGAGGCTCCTACGAGCAGTACTTC.

The V gene is TRBV25-1, the J gene TRBJ2-1; D ambiguous. Germline assignment: CDR1 MGHDK and CDR2 SYGVNS. The CDR3 extends over 14 amino acids. Trimming shortened V by 4 bases and J by 2 bases, and 9 bases separated the two germline ends. The CDR3 DNA follows: TGTGCCAGCAGTGGGGTCGCGGCCTACAATGAGCAGTTCTTC. This translates into CASSGVAAYNEQFF.

This clone appeared a few times. The chain couples TRBV3-1 (or the pseudogene TRBV3-2) to TRBJ2-7; D remains unclear. The CDR3 length is 14 residues. Trimming shortened V by 6 bases and J by 0 bases, and 12 bases separated the two germline ends. Germline-derived CDR1 and CDR2 are LGHDT and YNNKEL (reference sequence). The CDR3 DNA reads as TGTGCCAGCAGACCTAGACGGAGCTCCTACGAGCAGTACTTC. It translates to CASRPRRSSYEQYF.

The V gene is TRBV6-5, the J gene TRBJ1-1, with 7 nucleotides matching TRBD1. Germline trimming cut 10 bases from V and 5 bases from J; bases unmatched to any gene: 4. The CDR3 runs to 11 residues. Germline V gives CDR1 MNHEY, CDR2 SVGAGI. The CDR3, as DNA: TGTGCCACCCAGGGGGTGACTGAAGCTTTCTTT. Its translation is CATQGVTEAFF.

The chain has TRBV7-2 and TRBJ2-3; TRBD1 might be the D (6 bases). The V gene's germline CDR1 is SGHTA and CDR2 FQGNSA. The CDR3 loop spans 13 amino acids. V was shortened by 0 bases and J by 6 bases, with 7 bases between the two germline ends. The CDR3 DNA sequence: TGTGCCAGCAGCTTAGCGAGGGGGGATACGCAGTATTTT. Amino acid sequence: CASSLARGDTQYF. The whole variable domain, remainder taken from reference TRBV7-2 and TRBJ2-3, is GAGVSQSPSNKVTEKGKDVELRCDPISGHTALYWYRQSLGQGLEFLIYFQGNSAPDKSGLPSDRFSAERTGGSVSTLTIQRTQQEDSAVYLCASSLARGDTQYFGPGTRLTVL.

The chain uses TRBV3-1 (or the pseudogene TRBV3-2) and TRBJ2-1; TRBD1 is a possible D gene (6 bases). Per the germline V gene, CDR1 is LGHDT and CDR2 is YNNKEL (reference sequence). The CDR3 extends over 17 amino acids. The V gene lost 1 base and the J gene lost 3 bases, with 16 bases spanning the gap. This CDR3 reads CASSQVFGEQGYNEQFF. The CDR3 DNA sequence: TGTGCCAGCAGCCAAGTTTTTGGGGAACAGGGCTACAATGAGCAGTTCTTC.

CDR3 in DNA: TGTGCCAGCTCACCGACAGGGTCCTACGAGCAGTACTTC. It codes for CASSPTGSYEQYF. The chain has TRBV18 and TRBJ2-7; 7 bases agree with TRBD1. The CDR3 has 13 amino acids. V shed 3 bases and J 1 base; nucleotides not matched to a gene: 0. CDR1 KGHSH and CDR2 LQKENI come from the germline V gene.

The gene calls are TRBV10-3 and TRBJ2-7, with TRBD1 matching 10 bases. Germline trimming cut 8 bases from V and 5 bases from J; bases unmatched to any gene: 9. This CDR3 is built from 14 residues. Germline values: CDR1 ENHRY, CDR2 SYGVKD. The DNA for the CDR3 is TGTGCCATCGAAGAAGGGACAGGGGTCCACGAGCAGTACTTC. Residues: CAIEEGTGVHEQYF.

This sequence joins TRBV6-4 and TRBJ1-5, with D possibly being TRBD1 (5 bases). The V end lost 2 bases, the J end lost 9 bases, and 14 bases lay between the germline ends. The CDR3 length is 14 residues. Germline V CDR1 and CDR2: MRHNA, SNTAGT. The CDR3 sequence is CASSDPGVGRPQHF. Here the CDR3 DNA reads TGTGCCAGCAGTGACCCGGGGGTCGGAAGGCCCCAGCATTTT.

The chain recombines TRBV3-1 (or the pseudogene TRBV3-2) with TRBJ1-5; D ambiguous. The V end lost 1 base, the J end lost 6 bases, and 4 bases lay between the germline ends. The CDR3 runs 12 residues. The germline CDR1 and CDR2 sequences are LGHDT and YNNKEL (reference sequence). The CDR3 reads CASSQGSQPQHF. Written as DNA, the CDR3 is TGTGCCAGCAGCCAAGGTAGTCAGCCCCAGCATTTT.

The rearrangement joins TRBV5-5 to TRBJ2-7; the D gene is possibly TRBD2 (5 bases). The CDR3 contains 16 residues. V was shortened by 2 bases and J by 0 bases, with 15 bases between the two germline ends. From germline, CDR1 is SGHKS and CDR2 YYEKEE (reference sequence). The CDR3 DNA reads as TGTGCCAGCAGCTTAGAGGGCCACATACTCTCCTACGAGCAGTACTTC. Amino acid sequence: CASSLEGHILSYEQYF.

This chain uses TRBV3-1 (or the pseudogene TRBV3-2) with TRBJ1-6; D is perhaps TRBD1 (5 bases). Trimming removed 5 bases from V and 8 bases from J, with 7 bases in between. The CDR3 is 12 amino acids. Germline-derived CDR1 and CDR2 are LGHDT and YNNKEL (reference sequence). The CDR3 DNA reads TGTGCCAGCAGCAGGGGTCATTCACCCCTCCACTTT. This codes for CASSRGHSPLHF.

The chain carries TRBV4-2 and TRBJ1-4, with D possibly TRBD1 on 5 matching bases. The germline gives CDR1 LGHNA, CDR2 YNFKEQ. Trimming pared 4 bases from V and 5 bases from J, leaving 11 bases between. CDR3 length equals 14 residues. The CDR3 loop reads CASSLTVVNEKLFF. Here the CDR3 DNA reads TGTGCCAGCAGCCTGACAGTGGTCAATGAAAAACTGTTTTTT.

The rearrangement uses TRBV7-9 and TRBJ2-1; TRBD1 matches 11 bases. CDR3 size: 16 residues. Trimming at V came to 0 bases and at J to 8 bases, leaving 6 bases not matched to a gene. Germline-derived CDR1 and CDR2 are SEHNR and FQNEAQ (reference sequence). The CDR3 bases are TGTGCCAGCAGCTTAGCCGGACAGGGGGCCGGGCATGAGCAGTTCTTC. Translated: CASSLAGQGAGHEQFF. The entire variable domain, with the rest obtained from reference TRBV7-9 and TRBJ2-1, is as follows: DTGVSQNPRHKITKRGQNVTFRCDPISEHNRLYWYRQTLGQGPEFLTYFQNEAQLEKSRLLSDRFSAERPKGSFSTLEIQRTEQGDSAMYLCASSLAGQGAGHEQFFGPGTRLTVL.

V is TRBV14 and J is TRBJ1-6, with 8 nucleotides matching TRBD1. CDR3 length: 17 residues. The V gene's germline CDR1 is SGHDN and CDR2 FVKESK. V dropped 1 base and J dropped 6; count of bases not matched to a gene: 8. CDR3 nucleotide sequence: TGTGCCAGCAGCCAAGGATCAGGGGGCTTTTCTAATTCACCCCTCCACTTT. It codes for CASSQGSGGFSNSPLHF.

On this clone itself: Germline is not matched at one junction end, which may reflect a read error. The genes are TRBV10-2 and TRBJ2-5; TRBD2 aligns across 9 bases. CDR1 and CDR2 (germline): WSHSY, SAAADI. This CDR3 is 12 amino acids long. CDR3 coding DNA: TGCGCCAGCAGTTCTAGCGGGGCGGGTAGCAACTTC. Translated, it gives CASSSSGAGSNF.

Concerning this clone itself: One junction end disagrees with the germline gene, perhaps due to a read error. The V and J genes are TRBV11-2 and TRBJ2-7; 9 nucleotides align to TRBD1. The CDR3 loop spans 12 amino acids. Germline V gives CDR1 SGHAT, CDR2 FQNNGV. CDR3 nucleotide sequence: TGTGCCAGCAGCTTGGACCGGGACAGGGAATGCTTC. This translates into CASSLDRDRECF.

The chain has TRBV20-1 and TRBJ2-7; D is uncertain. Germline CDR1 reads DFQATT; CDR2 reads SNEGSKA (reference sequence). CDR3 length equals 12 residues. The V end lost 3 bases, the J end lost 0 bases, and 6 bases lay between the germline ends. CDR3 nucleotide sequence: TGCAGTGCTAGTCGGAGCTCCTACGAGCAGTACTTC. It yields the protein CSASRSSYEQYF.

The CDR3 DNA is TGTGCCAGTAGCCGGAGTACAACCACAGATACGCAGTATTTT. It translates to CASSRSTTTDTQYF. The gene calls are TRBV19 and TRBJ2-3; the D is unclear. The CDR3 runs 14 residues. V lost 6 bases, J lost 2 bases, and 12 bases lay in between. CDR1 is LNHDA, CDR2 SQIVND, per germline (reference sequence).